This entry is about one TCR beta chain. Its antigen is unknown. The data are from a study of cytomegalovirus exposure and HLA in healthy donors. General study points: One later analysis reportedly identified an Asian-associated ancestry cluster that showed fewer N-insertions than the roughly 640-donor mean.

In the PCR, 60 Vbeta and 13 Jbeta primers were used. This table comes from immunoSEQ multiplex PCR, and its TCRdb copy is limited to in-frame clones, with some not included. The sample shows some 200,000 clones, approximately 79% of them seen only once. It was healthy bone marrow donors who served as donors. V was trimmed by 0 bases and J by 3 bases, leaving 12 bases between them. Germline-derived CDR1 and CDR2 are SGHAT and FQNNGV. The CDR3 is made up of 16 amino acids. This receptor was identified in a girl aged 10 to 17 in good health and CMV-seropositive. The sequenced sample consisted of PBMCs. The chain has TRBV11-2 and TRBJ2-1; D is unclear. The CDR3 protein is CASSLDRGAIYNEQFF. Written as DNA, the CDR3 is TGTGCCAGCAGCTTAGATCGTGGAGCGATCTACAATGAGCAGTTCTTC.